This T cell receptor (beta chain) was sequenced during a study of CD8+CD57+ T cells in acquired aplastic anemia. V shed 5 bases, J shed 5 bases, and the junction held 5 bases outside the gene matches. The CDR3 is 14 amino acids. Flow cytometry had shown expanded CD8+CD57+ cells in the patients chosen for sequencing. Severe acquired aplastic anemia affected all patients. Genomic DNA templated the TCR beta VDJ and CDR3 profiling. TCRdb used MiXCR to reprocess the reads, holding one entry per CDR3 protein. The sample contains under 250,000 distinct CDR3 sequences, more than 55% of which appear only once.

The sample was sorted CD4+, CD8+, or CD8+CD57+ T cells (not recorded which) from PBMCs. V gene TRBV12-3 or TRBV12-4 combines with J gene TRBJ2-5; 10 nucleotides align to TRBD2. This receptor was obtained from a human donor with aplastic anemia. The CDR3 DNA follows: TGTGCCAGCAGTCCTAGCGGGGGTGGGGAGACCCAGTACTTC. Translation: CASSPSGGGETQYF.